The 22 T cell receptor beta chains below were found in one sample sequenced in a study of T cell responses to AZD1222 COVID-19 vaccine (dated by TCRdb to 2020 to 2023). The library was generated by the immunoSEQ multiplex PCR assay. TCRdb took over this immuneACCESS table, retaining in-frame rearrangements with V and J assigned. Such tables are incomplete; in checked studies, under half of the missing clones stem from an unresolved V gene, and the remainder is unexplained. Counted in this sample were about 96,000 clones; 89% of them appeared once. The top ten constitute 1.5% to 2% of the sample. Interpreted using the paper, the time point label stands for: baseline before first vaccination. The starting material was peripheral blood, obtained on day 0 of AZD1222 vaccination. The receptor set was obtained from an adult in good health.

The chain's CDR3 is CSVSGTSGKETQYF. The CDR3, as DNA: TGCAGCGTTTCCGGGACTAGCGGTAAAGAGACCCAGTACTTC. This chain joins TRBV29-1 and TRBJ2-5, with 11 bases lining up with TRBD2. Per germline, CDR1 SQVTM and CDR2 ANQGSEA. The J segment lost 3 bases and the V segment lost 5 bases, leaving 5 bases of the junction unmatched. CDR3 length: 14 residues.

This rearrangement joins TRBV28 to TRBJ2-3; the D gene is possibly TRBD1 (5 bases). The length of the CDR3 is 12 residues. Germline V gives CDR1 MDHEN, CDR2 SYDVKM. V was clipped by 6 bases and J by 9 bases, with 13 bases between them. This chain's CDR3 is CASSPNRKTQYF. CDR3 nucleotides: TGTGCCAGCAGCCCGAACAGGAAGACGCAGTATTTT.

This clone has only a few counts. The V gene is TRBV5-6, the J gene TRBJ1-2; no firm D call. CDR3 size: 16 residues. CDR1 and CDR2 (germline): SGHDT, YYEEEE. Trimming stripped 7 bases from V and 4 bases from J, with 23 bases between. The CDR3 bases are TGTGCCAGCTCGACCTGGACGGATCCAACCCTCTATGGCTACACCTTC. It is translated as CASSTWTDPTLYGYTF. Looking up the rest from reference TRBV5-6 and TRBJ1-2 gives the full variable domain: DAGVTQSPTHLIKTRGQQVTLRCSPKSGHDTVSWYQQALGQGPQFIFQYYEEEERQRGNFPDRFSGHQFPNYSSELNVNALLLGDSALYLCASSTWTDPTLYGYTFGSGTRLTVV.

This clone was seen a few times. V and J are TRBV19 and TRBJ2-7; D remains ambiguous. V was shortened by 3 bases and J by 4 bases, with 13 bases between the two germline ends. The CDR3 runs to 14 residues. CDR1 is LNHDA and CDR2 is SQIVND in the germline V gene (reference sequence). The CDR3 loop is CASSIGLQLYEQYF. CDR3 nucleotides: TGTGCCAGTAGTATCGGGCTCCAACTGTACGAGCAGTACTTC.

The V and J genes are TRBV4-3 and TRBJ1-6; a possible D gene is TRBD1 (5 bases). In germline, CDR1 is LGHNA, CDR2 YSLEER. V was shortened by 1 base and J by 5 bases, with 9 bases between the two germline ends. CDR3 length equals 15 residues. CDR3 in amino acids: CASSQGGHNNSPLHF. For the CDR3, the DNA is TGCGCCAGCAGCCAAGGAGGACACAATAATTCACCCCTCCACTTT.

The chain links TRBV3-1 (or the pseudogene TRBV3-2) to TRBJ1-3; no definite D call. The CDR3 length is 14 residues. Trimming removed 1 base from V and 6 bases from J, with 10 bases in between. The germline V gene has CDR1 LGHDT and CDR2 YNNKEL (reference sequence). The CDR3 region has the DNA TGTGCCAGCAGCCAAGGGTCAGTTTTAAACACCATATATTTT. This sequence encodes CASSQGSVLNTIYF.

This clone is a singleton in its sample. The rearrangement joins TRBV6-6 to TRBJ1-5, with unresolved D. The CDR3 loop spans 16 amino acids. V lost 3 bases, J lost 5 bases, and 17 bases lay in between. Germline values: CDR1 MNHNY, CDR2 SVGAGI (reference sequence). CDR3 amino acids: CASSYSLLTPYQPQHF. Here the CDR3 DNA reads TGTGCCAGCAGTTATTCCCTTCTTACGCCTTATCAGCCCCAGCATTTT.

The CDR3 region has the DNA TGTGCCAGCAGCGGCCGACAGGGGGCGCGAGTTGTGAACACTGAAGCTTTCTTT. This sequence encodes CASSGRQGARVVNTEAFF. V and J are TRBV13 and TRBJ1-1; the match to TRBD1 covers 10 bases. Germline V gene data show CDR1 as PRHDT and CDR2 as FYEKMQ (reference sequence). The J segment lost 0 bases and the V segment lost 5 bases, leaving 12 bases of the junction unmatched. The length of the CDR3 is 18 residues.

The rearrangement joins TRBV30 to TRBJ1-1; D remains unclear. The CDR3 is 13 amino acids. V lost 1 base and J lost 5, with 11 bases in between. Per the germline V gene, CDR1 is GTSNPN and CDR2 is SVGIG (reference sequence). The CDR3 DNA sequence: TGTGCCTGGAGTGGGATCTACGGGACTGAAGCTTTCTTT. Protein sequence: CAWSGIYGTEAFF.

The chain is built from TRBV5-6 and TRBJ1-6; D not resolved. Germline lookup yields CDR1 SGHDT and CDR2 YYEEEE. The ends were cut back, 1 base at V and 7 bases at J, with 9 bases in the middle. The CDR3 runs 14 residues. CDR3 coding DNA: TGTGCCAGCAGCTTGCCGCGGGTAAATTCACCCCTCCACTTT. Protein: CASSLPRVNSPLHF. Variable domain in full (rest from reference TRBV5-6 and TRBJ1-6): DAGVTQSPTHLIKTRGQQVTLRCSPKSGHDTVSWYQQALGQGPQFIFQYYEEEERQRGNFPDRFSGHQFPNYSSELNVNALLLGDSALYLCASSLPRVNSPLHFGNGTRLTVT.

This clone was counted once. DNA of the CDR3: TGTGCCAGCAGCACGACGTCCCGGGACAGGAGGGCCTATAGCAATCAGCCCCAGCATTTT. Translating gives CASSTTSRDRRAYSNQPQHF. This chain joins TRBV9 and TRBJ1-5; 8 nucleotides align to TRBD1. The ends lost 4 bases at V and 0 bases at J; junction bases unmatched: 18. CDR3 length: 20 amino acids. In germline, CDR1 is SGDLS, CDR2 YYNGEE.

CDR3 region: CASSRPSLYNEQFF. As DNA, the CDR3 is TGTGCCAGCAGTCGCCCCTCCCTTTACAATGAGCAGTTCTTC. The chain carries TRBV28 and TRBJ2-1; no clear D gene. The V and J ends lost 5 bases and 4 bases respectively, with 12 bases between them. This CDR3 is 14 amino acids long. In germline, CDR1 is MDHEN, CDR2 SYDVKM.

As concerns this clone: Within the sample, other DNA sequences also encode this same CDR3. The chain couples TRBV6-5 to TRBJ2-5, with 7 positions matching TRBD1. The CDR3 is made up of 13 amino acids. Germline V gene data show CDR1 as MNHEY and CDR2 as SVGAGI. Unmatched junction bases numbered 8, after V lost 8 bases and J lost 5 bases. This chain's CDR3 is CASQDRVWETQYF. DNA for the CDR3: TGTGCCAGCCAAGACAGGGTTTGGGAGACCCAGTACTTC.

CDR3 residues: CASLRKNTEAFF. As DNA, the CDR3 is TGTGCCAGCCTCAGGAAGAACACTGAAGCTTTCTTT. This chain uses TRBV2 with TRBJ1-1, with D unclear. Germline CDR1 and CDR2: SNHLY and FYNNEI. The CDR3 is made up of 12 amino acids. Deletions cut 8 bases from V and 1 base from J, with 8 bases between.

CDR3 nucleotide sequence: TGTGCCAGCAGTTTAAGCGGGACAGCTAATGAAAAACTGTTTTTT. Translated, it gives CASSLSGTANEKLFF. The gene calls are TRBV27 and TRBJ1-4, with 7 bases lining up with TRBD1. The germline V gene has CDR1 MNHEY and CDR2 SMNVEV (reference sequence). This CDR3 is 15 amino acids long. J lost 3 bases, V lost 2 bases, and 3 bases had no gene match.

CDR3 DNA: TGTGCCAGCAGCCCAACGGTGAATAGCGGGGGCCAGTACTTC. This codes for CASSPTVNSGGQYF. The chain carries TRBV11-2 and TRBJ2-5; TRBD2 aligns across 9 bases. This CDR3 has 14 residues. CDR1 SGHAT and CDR2 FQNNGV come from the germline V gene. V gave up 5 bases and J gave up 10 bases; unmatched junction bases: 11.

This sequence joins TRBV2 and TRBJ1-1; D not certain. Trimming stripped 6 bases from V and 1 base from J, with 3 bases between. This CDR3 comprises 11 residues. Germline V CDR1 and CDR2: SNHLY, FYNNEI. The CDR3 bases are TGTGCCAGCAGCAAGAACACTGAAGCTTTCTTT. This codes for CASSKNTEAFF.

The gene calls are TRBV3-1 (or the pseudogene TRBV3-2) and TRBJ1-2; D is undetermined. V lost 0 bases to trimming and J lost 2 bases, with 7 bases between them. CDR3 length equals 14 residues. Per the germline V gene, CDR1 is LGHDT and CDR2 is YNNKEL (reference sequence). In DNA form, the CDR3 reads TGTGCCAGCAGCCAAGACTCCCGGAACTATGGCTACACCTTC. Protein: CASSQDSRNYGYTF.

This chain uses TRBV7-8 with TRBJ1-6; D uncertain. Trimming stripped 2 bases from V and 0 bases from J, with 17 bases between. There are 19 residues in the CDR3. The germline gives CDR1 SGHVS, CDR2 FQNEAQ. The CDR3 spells CASSLSIEWRSSYNSPLHF. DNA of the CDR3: TGTGCCAGCAGCTTAAGTATTGAGTGGCGAAGCTCCTATAATTCACCCCTCCACTTT.

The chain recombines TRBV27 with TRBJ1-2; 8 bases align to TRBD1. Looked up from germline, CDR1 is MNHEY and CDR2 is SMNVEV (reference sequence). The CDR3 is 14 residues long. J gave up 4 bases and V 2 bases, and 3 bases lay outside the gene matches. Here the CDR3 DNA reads TGTGCCAGCAGTTTAACAGGACAGGGCTATGGCTACACCTTC. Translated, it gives CASSLTGQGYGYTF.

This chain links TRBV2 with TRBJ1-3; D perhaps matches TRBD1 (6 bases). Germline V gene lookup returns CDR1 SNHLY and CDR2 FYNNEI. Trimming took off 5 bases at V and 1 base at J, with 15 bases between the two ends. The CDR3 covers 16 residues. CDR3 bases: TGTGCCAGCAGTCTATTGCCAAGGGGGTCTGGAAACACCATATATTTT. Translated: CASSLLPRGSGNTIYF.

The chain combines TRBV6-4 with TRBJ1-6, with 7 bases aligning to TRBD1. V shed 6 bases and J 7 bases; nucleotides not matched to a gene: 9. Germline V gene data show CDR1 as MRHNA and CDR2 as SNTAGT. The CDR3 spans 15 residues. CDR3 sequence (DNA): TGTGCCAGCAGCCCGACAGGGAACCGCAATTCACCCCTCCACTTT. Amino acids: CASSPTGNRNSPLHF.